The T cell receptor beta chain under discussion was sequenced for a study of cytomegalovirus exposure and HLA in healthy donors. Findings of the study overall: Accounts indicate the classifier identified cytomegalovirus status with strong specificity and sensitivity. Most of the TCR beta V segments (in an earlier analysis) were productive either about 87% or about 30% of the time. It was assumed in the presence/absence analyses that sequencing depth was roughly uniform across donors.

The PCR used 60 Vbeta and 13 Jbeta primers. Sequencing was performed with immunoSEQ multiplex PCR; in TCRdb, only in-frame clones are kept and a portion is missing. The sample lists 150,000 or so clones; approximately 80% were seen once. V gave up 6 bases and J gave up 12 bases; unmatched junction bases: 11. The CDR3 contains 13 residues. The V gene's germline CDR1 is MGHRA and CDR2 YSYEKL. Remarks on this clone: Antigen specificity is unknown.

The chain carries TRBV4-1 and TRBJ1-2; 9 positions agree with TRBD1. The sequence came from a woman in her thirties or forties in good health and CMV-seronegative. Material for sequencing was PBMCs. CDR3 protein: CASSGTGIRWNTF. The CDR3 nucleotides are TGCGCCAGCAGTGGGACAGGGATTAGGTGGAACACCTTC.